The rows below give T cell receptor beta chains drawn from one sample of a study of Graves' ophthalmopathy and Graves' hyperthyroidism. One entry per CDR3 protein results from TCRdb running MiXCR on the multiplex PCR reads. The data show about 240,000 distinct CDR3 sequences, around 50% seen once. Material: peripheral blood. The receptors were sampled from an adult man with Graves' ophthalmopathy. Each CDR3 is given with its conserved first and last residue. Fields, in order: clone size, V gene, D gene, J gene, CDR3 DNA, CDR3 protein. A D gene is named only where the DNA matches it firmly. Size is stated for part of the rows, as once, few or many counts, or as a class when the clone is expanded.

NA	TRBV6-6	NA	TRBJ1-5	TGTGCCAGCATCAGGGGAAGGGGTAGCAATCAGCCCCAGCATTTT	CASIRGRGSNQPQHF
NA	TRBV9	TRBD2	TRBJ2-5	TGTGCCAGCAACGTAGGATACCAACAGTGGGGGGGAGAGACCCAGTACTTC	CASNVGYQQWGGETQYF
NA	TRBV5-1	NA	TRBJ1-1	TGCGCCAGCAGCTTGGTCGGCAGCTTGAACACTGAAGCTTTCTTT	CASSLVGSLNTEAFF
many	TRBV20-1	NA	TRBJ1-2	TGCAGTGCTAGAGCTGGGACGCTGGACTATGGCTACACCTTC	CSARAGTLDYGYTF
NA	TRBV15	NA	TRBJ1-1	TGTGCCACCAGCAGAGGCAAGGGCCCCTTCACTGAAGCTTTCTTT	CATSRGKGPFTEAFF
few	TRBV5-1	NA	TRBJ2-6	TGCGCCAGCAGCTTGGTGGGCAGAGGGGCCAACGTCCTGACTTTC	CASSLVGRGANVLTF
NA	TRBV7-9	NA	TRBJ2-5	TGTGCCAGCAGCTTGGGACGGGCGACCCAGTACTTC	CASSLGRATQYF
NA	TRBV7-2	NA	TRBJ2-7	TGTGCCAGCAGCCTTACCCGGACAGTTTCCTACGAGCAGTACTTC	CASSLTRTVSYEQYF
many	TRBV7-9	NA	TRBJ1-1	TGTGCCAGCAGCCGCCTGACAGCTTACACTGAAGCTTTCTTT	CASSRLTAYTEAFF
NA	TRBV19	NA	TRBJ2-5	TGTGCCAGTAGTATAGTCGGATTATCGTACCAAGAGACCCAGTACTTC	CASSIVGLSYQETQYF
NA	TRBV7-3	TRBD1	TRBJ1-4	TGTGCCAGCAGCTTAGACAGGGATAATGAAAAACTGTTTTTT	CASSLDRDNEKLFF
NA	TRBV12-3/TRBV12-4	NA	TRBJ2-2	TGTGCCAGCGATGTAACGAACACCGGGGAGCTGTTTTTT	CASDVTNTGELFF
once	TRBV7-9	NA	TRBJ2-2	TGTGCCAGTAGTCCCGGGACCACCGGGGAGCTGTTTTTT	CASSPGTTGELFF
NA	TRBV13	TRBD2	TRBJ2-7	TGTGCCAGCAGCTCCGGGACTAGCGGGAATCCAGGGTACGAGCAGTACTTC	CASSSGTSGNPGYEQYF
few	TRBV2	TRBD1	TRBJ2-7	TGTGCCAGCAGTGGGCCGGGACAGGGCAAATACGAGCAGTACTTC	CASSGPGQGKYEQYF
few	TRBV5-5	NA	TRBJ1-1	TGTGCCAGCAGCTTGGCCTTGGTAGACACTGAAGCTTTCTTT	CASSLALVDTEAFF
many	TRBV29-1	NA	TRBJ2-7	TGCAGCGTTGAAGGGTGGACAGCCTACGAGCAGTACTTC	CSVEGWTAYEQYF
NA	TRBV19	NA	TRBJ1-6	TGTGCCAGTAGTATGGACAAGTCACCCCTCCACTTT	CASSMDKSPLHF
few	TRBV7-2	NA	TRBJ2-2	TGTGCCAGCAGCTGGGACAGTGGGACTGAGCTGTTTTTT	CASSWDSGTELFF
many	TRBV2	TRBD1	TRBJ1-1	TGTGCCAGCAGTTTGGACAGGGGCCCTGAAGCTTTCTTT	CASSLDRGPEAFF
few	TRBV20-1	NA	TRBJ2-7	TGCAGTGCTAGTCTCCTGGACTTCTTGAGCTCCTACGAGCAGTACTTC	CSASLLDFLSSYEQYF
NA	TRBV10-3	NA	TRBJ2-7	TGTGCCAGCAGCCCCCAAGGTGCCGCCTCCTACGAGCAGTACTTC	CASSPQGAASYEQYF
NA	TRBV7-2	TRBD2	TRBJ2-7	TGTGCCAGCAGGGTGACTAGCGGCCCCTACGAGCAGTACTTC	CASRVTSGPYEQYF
NA	TRBV7-2	TRBD2	TRBJ2-5	TGTGCCAGCAGCTTAGAGGCTAGCGGGGCCTCCCAAGAGACCCAGTACTTC	CASSLEASGASQETQYF
many	TRBV29-1	TRBD1	TRBJ2-7	TGCAGCGTTGTGGGACAGGGGCGCTACGAGCAGTACTTC	CSVVGQGRYEQYF
NA	TRBV5-5	NA	TRBJ1-4	TGTGCCAGCAGCTCGTACAGTGCAACTAATGAAAAACTGTTTTTT	CASSSYSATNEKLFF
NA	TRBV7-6	NA	TRBJ2-3	TGTGCCAGCAGCTTTTCCGCAGGAACAGATACGCAGTATTTT	CASSFSAGTDTQYF
many	TRBV7-3	NA	TRBJ2-6	TGTGCCAGCAGCCCCTCAGGTGGGGGCAATGGGGCCAACGTCCTGACTTTC	CASSPSGGGNGANVLTF
many	TRBV29-1	NA	TRBJ1-1	TGCAGCGTTGAGATGAACACTGAAGCTTTCTTT	CSVEMNTEAFF
NA	TRBV6-6	NA	TRBJ2-5	TGTGCCAGCACAGGGGTGGGGCAAGAGACCCAGTACTTC	CASTGVGQETQYF
NA	TRBV2	NA	TRBJ2-7	TGTGCCAGCAGCTACCAGAGGACAGTCAACTACGAGCAGTACTTC	CASSYQRTVNYEQYF
NA	TRBV29-1	TRBD2	TRBJ2-5	TGCAGCGTTGATCGGGAGGGAAGTTTGGAGACCCAGTACTTC	CSVDREGSLETQYF
NA	TRBV7-8	NA	TRBJ1-1	TGTGCCAGCAGCCAAGGAGAGGAAGTCACTGAAGCTTTCTTT	CASSQGEEVTEAFF
few	TRBV12-3/TRBV12-4	TRBD1	TRBJ2-5	TGTGCCAGCAGTCCCGGGACAGGGCCCCGGGAGACCCAGTACTTC	CASSPGTGPRETQYF
NA	TRBV10-3	TRBD2	TRBJ2-5	TGTGCCATCAGTAGCGGGGGGCAGGATGAGACCCAGTACTTC	CAISSGGQDETQYF
NA	TRBV6-5	NA	TRBJ1-5	TGTGCCAGCAGTTATGACCTCAATCAGCCCCAGCATTTT	CASSYDLNQPQHF
few	TRBV7-2	NA	TRBJ2-7	TGTGCCAGCAGCTTAGCGGGGGTCGACTACGAGCAGTACTTC	CASSLAGVDYEQYF
NA	TRBV2	TRBD1	TRBJ2-7	TGTGCCAGCAAATATCGACAGGGGCCCTACGAGCAGTACTTC	CASKYRQGPYEQYF
once	TRBV29-1	TRBD1	TRBJ1-4	TGCAGCGCCGGGAGCGGGGGACAGGGCGGTGAAAAACTGTTTTTT	CSAGSGGQGGEKLFF
once	TRBV12-3/TRBV12-4	NA	TRBJ2-1	TGTGCCAGCACCTCAGGTCGAAGGCTAGGGGTCTTC	CASTSGRRLGVF
many	TRBV20-1	TRBD2	TRBJ2-7	TGCAGTGCTCATCGGGGGGATTACGAGCAGTACTTC	CSAHRGDYEQYF
NA	TRBV2	NA	TRBJ1-1	TGTGCCAGCAAATCCGGGACGGCTCTGCGGGCTTTCTTT	CASKSGTALRAFF
many	TRBV27	NA	TRBJ1-2	TGTGCCAGTACAGGGCTAGGCTATGGCTACACCTTC	CASTGLGYGYTF
few	TRBV6-2/TRBV6-3	NA	TRBJ2-5	TGTGCCAGCGGACGCCAAGAAGGTGCCCAGTACTTC	CASGRQEGAQYF
NA	TRBV7-9	NA	TRBJ1-2	TGTGCCAGCAGTTTCTTAGGCGGGGACGGGGGGTATGGCTACACCTTC	CASSFLGGDGGYGYTF
few	TRBV6-5	NA	TRBJ1-5	TGTGCCAGCAGTTTCAGGCGCAATCAGCCCCAGCATTTT	CASSFRRNQPQHF
NA	TRBV6-9	TRBD1	TRBJ1-1	TGTGCCAGCAGTTTATTCCGAGGGACAGGGGGCACTGAAGCTTTCTTT	CASSLFRGTGGTEAFF
many	TRBV10-3	NA	TRBJ1-2	TGTGCCAGCAGTTTTCAGGGGAACTATGGCTACACCTTC	CASSFQGNYGYTF
NA	TRBV3-1	TRBD1	TRBJ1-2	TGTGCCAGCGGGACAGGGTCTGGCCACACCTTC	CASGTGSGHTF
NA	TRBV2	NA	TRBJ2-7	TGTGCCAGCAGCCGCATAACCTGGCAGTACTTC	CASSRITWQYF
NA	TRBV6-2/TRBV6-3	NA	TRBJ1-2	TGTGCCAGCGGATCCCTGGCGGTTAACTATGGCTACACCTTC	CASGSLAVNYGYTF